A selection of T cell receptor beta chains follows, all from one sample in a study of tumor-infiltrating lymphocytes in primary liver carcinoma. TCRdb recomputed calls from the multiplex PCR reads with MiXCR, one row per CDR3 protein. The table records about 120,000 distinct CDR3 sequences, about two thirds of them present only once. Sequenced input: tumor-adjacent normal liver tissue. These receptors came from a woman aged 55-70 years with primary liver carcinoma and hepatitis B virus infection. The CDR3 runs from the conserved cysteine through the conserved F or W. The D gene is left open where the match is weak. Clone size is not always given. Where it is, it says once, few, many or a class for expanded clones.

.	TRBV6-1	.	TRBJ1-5	CASSEATTDFDRHNQPRHF	TGTGCCAGCAGTGAAGCCACGACCGATTTCGACAGGCACAATCAGCCCCGGCATTTT
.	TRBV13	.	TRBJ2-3	CASNSRGTDTQYF	TGTGCCAGCAACTCCCGAGGAACGGATACGCAGTATTTT
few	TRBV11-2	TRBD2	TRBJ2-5	CASSRDTSGATQYF	TGTGCCAGCAGCCGTGATACTAGCGGGGCGACCCAGTACTTC
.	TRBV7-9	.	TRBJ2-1	CTSSLEHSVGISYNEQFF	TGTACCAGCAGCTTAGAACATTCTGTGGGGATAAGCTACAATGAGCAGTTCTTC
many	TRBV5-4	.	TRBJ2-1	CASSFDAGLDNEQFF	TGTGCCAGCAGCTTCGACGCGGGATTAGACAATGAGCAGTTCTTC
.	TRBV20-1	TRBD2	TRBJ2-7	CSASGLAGGEQYF	TGCAGTGCCAGCGGACTAGCGGGAGGGGAGCAGTACTTC
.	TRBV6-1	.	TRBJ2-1	CTSSEPTDERFF	TGTACCAGCAGTGAACCAACAGATGAGCGGTTCTTC
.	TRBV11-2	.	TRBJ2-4	CARSLEVLAKEIQYF	TGTGCCAGAAGCTTAGAAGTATTAGCCAAAGAGATTCAGTACTTC
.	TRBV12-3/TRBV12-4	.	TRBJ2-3	CASMGIADTQYF	TGTGCCAGCATGGGTATCGCAGATACGCAGTATTTT
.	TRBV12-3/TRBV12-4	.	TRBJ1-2	CASGERGGRPTAKVGYTF	TGTGCCAGCGGCGAAAGGGGGGGGCGCCCCACAGCTAAGGTAGGCTACACCTTC
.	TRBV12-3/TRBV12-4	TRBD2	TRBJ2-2	CACSSGLAVTGELFF	TGTGCCTGTAGTTCTGGACTAGCGGTCACCGGGGAGCTGTTTTTT
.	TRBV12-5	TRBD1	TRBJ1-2	CVNAPDRALYGYTF	TGTGTTAATGCCCCGGACAGGGCCTTGTATGGCTATACCTTC
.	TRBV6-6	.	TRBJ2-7	CSSSYSKRSEQYF	TGTTCCAGCAGTTACTCGAAGAGATCCGAGCAGTACTTC
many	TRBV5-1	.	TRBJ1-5	CASSTVGGPQHF	TGCGCCAGCAGCACGGTGGGAGGGCCCCAGCATTTT
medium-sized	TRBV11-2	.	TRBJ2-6	CASSFEYGANVLTF	TGTGCCAGCAGCTTCGAGTATGGGGCCAACGTCCTGACTTTC
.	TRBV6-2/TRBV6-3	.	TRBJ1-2	CASSYSGREGYIF	TGTGCCAGTAGTTACTCGGGTCGGGAAGGCTACATCTTC
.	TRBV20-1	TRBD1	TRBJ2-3	CSATGGKRTDTQYF	TGCAGTGCTACAGGGGGCAAAAGAACAGATACGCAGTATTTT
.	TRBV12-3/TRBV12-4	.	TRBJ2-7	CGSRSSLPPYKQYF	TGTGGCAGCAGATCTAGCCTCCCCCCCTACAAGCAGTACTTC